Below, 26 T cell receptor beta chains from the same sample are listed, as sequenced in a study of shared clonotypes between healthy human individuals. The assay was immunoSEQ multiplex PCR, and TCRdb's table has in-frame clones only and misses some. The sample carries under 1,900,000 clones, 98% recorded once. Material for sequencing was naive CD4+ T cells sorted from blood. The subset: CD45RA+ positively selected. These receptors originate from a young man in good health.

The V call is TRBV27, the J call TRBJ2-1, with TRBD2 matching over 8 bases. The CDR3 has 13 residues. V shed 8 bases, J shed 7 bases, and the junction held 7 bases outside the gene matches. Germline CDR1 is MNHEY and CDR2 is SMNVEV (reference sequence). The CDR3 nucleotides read TGTGCCAGCGGATTGATAGCGGGGAATGAGCAGTTCTTC. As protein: CASGLIAGNEQFF.

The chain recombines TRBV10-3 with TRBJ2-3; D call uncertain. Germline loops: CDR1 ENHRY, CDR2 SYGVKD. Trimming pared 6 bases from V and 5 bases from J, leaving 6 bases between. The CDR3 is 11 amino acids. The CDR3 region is CAISYLDTQYF. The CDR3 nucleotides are TGTGCCATCAGCTACCTAGATACGCAGTATTTT.

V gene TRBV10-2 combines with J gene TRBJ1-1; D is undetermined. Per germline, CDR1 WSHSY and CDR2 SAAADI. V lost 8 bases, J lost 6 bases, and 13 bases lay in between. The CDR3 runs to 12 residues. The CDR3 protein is CASARGSPEAFF. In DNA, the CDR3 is TGCGCCAGCGCCCGTGGATCCCCTGAAGCTTTCTTT.

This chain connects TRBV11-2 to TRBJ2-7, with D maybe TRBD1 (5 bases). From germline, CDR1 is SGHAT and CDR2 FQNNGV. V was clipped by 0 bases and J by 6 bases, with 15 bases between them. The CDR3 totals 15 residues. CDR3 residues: CASSLDLAQGSEQYF. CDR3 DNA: TGTGCCAGCAGCTTAGATCTGGCGCAGGGTTCCGAGCAGTACTTC. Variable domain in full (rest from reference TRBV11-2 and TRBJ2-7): EAGVAQSPRYKIIEKRQSVAFWCNPISGHATLYWYQQILGQGPKLLIQFQNNGVVDDSQLPKDRFSAERLKGVDSTLKIQPAKLEDSAVYLCASSLDLAQGSEQYFGPGTRLTVT.

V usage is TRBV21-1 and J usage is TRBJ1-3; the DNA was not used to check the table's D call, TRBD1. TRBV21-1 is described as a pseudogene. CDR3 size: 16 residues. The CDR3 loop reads CASSKTPLDSGNTIYF. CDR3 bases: TGTGCCAGCAGCAAAACGCCCCTGGACAGCGGAAACACCATATATTTT.

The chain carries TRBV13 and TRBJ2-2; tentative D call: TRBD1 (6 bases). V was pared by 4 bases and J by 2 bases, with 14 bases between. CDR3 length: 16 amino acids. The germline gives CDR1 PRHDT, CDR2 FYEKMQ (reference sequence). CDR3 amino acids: CASSSIRGLNTGELFF. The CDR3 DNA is TGTGCCAGCAGCTCGATCAGGGGCCTAAACACCGGGGAGCTGTTTTTT.

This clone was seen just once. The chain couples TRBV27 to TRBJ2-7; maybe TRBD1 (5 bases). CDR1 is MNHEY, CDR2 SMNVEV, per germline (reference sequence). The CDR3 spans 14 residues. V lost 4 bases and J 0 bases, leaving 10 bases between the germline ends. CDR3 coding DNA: TGTGCCAGCAGTTATTGGGGCAGCTCCTACGAGCAGTACTTC. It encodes CASSYWGSSYEQYF.

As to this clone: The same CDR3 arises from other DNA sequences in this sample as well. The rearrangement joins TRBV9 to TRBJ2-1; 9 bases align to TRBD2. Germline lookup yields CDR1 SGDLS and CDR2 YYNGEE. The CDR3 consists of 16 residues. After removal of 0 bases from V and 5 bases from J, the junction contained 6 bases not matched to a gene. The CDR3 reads CASSVGLAGTDNEQFF. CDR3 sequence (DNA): TGTGCCAGCAGCGTAGGGCTAGCGGGAACAGACAATGAGCAGTTCTTC.

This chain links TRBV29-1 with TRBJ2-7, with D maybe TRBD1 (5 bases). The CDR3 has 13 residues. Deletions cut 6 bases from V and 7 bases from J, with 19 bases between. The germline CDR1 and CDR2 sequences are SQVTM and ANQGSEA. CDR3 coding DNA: TGCAGCGTAACCACGGCAGGGTTCGGGGAGCAGTACTTC. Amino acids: CSVTTAGFGEQYF.

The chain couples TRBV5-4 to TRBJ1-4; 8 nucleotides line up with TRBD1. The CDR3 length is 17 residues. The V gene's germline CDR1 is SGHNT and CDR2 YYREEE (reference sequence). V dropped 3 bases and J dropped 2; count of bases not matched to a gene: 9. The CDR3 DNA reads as TGTGCCAGCAGCTCCGACAGGGGTGTCACGACTAATGAAAAACTGTTTTTT. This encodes CASSSDRGVTTNEKLFF. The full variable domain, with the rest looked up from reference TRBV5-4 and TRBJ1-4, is ETGVTQSPTHLIKTRGQQVTLRCSSQSGHNTVSWYQQALGQGPQFIFQYYREEENGRGNFPPRFSGLQFPNYSSELNVNALELDDSALYLCASSSDRGVTTNEKLFFGSGTQLSVL.

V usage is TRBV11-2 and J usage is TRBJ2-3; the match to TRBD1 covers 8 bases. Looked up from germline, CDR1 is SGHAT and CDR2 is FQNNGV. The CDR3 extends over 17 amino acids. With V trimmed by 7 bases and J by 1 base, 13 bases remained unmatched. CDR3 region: CASTGWAGGRGTDTQYF. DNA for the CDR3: TGTGCCAGCACGGGCTGGGCAGGGGGCCGAGGCACAGATACGCAGTATTTT.

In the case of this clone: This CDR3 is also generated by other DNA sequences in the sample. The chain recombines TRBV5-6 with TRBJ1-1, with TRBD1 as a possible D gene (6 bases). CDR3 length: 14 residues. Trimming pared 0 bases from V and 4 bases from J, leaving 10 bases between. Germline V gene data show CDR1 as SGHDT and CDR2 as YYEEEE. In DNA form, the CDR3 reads TGTGCCAGCAGCTTGGTGGGCAGGGGCACTGAAGCTTTCTTT. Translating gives CASSLVGRGTEAFF.

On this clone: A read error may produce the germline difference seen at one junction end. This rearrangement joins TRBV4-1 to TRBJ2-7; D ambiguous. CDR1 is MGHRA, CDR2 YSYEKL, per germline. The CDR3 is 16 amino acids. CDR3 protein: CASSSSQQQASSEQYF. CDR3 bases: TGCGCCAGCAGTTCTTCCCAGCAGCAAGCTTCCTCCGAGCAGTACTTC.

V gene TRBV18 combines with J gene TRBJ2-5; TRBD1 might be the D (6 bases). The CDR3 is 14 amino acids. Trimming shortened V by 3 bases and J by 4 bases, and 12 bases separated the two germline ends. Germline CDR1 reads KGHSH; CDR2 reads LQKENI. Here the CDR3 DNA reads TGTGCCAGCTCACCTTCCACAGGGTCAGAGACCCAGTACTTC. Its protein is CASSPSTGSETQYF.

CDR3 coding DNA: TGCGCCAGCAGCTTGAGGGGCCCGGTACGGGGCAATGAGCAGTTCTTC. It yields the protein CASSLRGPVRGNEQFF. The gene calls are TRBV5-1 and TRBJ2-1; perhaps D is TRBD1 or TRBD2 (5 bases each). The CDR3 consists of 16 residues. V lost 1 base and J 6 bases, leaving 17 bases between the germline ends. Germline values: CDR1 SGHRS, CDR2 YFSETQ. Based on the CDR3 plus reference TRBV5-1 and TRBJ2-1, the full variable domain is KAGVTQTPRYLIKTRGQQVTLSCSPISGHRSVSWYQQTPGQGLQFLFEYFSETQRNKGNFPGRFSGRQFSNSRSEMNVSTLELGDSALYLCASSLRGPVRGNEQFFGPGTRLTVL.

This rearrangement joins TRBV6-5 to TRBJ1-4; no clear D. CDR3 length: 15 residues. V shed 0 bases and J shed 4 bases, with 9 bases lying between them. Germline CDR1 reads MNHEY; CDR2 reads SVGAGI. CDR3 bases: TGTGCCAGCAGTTACTCCAGCGGTTATAATGAAAAACTGTTTTTT. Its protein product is CASSYSSGYNEKLFF.

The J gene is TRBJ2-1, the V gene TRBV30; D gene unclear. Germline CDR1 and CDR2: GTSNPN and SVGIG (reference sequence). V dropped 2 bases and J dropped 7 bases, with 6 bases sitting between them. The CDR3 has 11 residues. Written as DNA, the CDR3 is TGTGCCTGGAGTAATGTGAATGAGCAGTTCTTC. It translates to CAWSNVNEQFF.

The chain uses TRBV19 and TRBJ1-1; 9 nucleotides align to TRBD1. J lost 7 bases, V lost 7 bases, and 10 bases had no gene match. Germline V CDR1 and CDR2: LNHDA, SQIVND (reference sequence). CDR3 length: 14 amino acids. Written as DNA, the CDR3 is TGTGCCAGTACAGGTATTGACAGGGGGATTGAAGCTTTCTTT. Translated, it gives CASTGIDRGIEAFF. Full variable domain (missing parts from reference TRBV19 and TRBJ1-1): DGGITQSPKYLFRKEGQNVTLSCEQNLNHDAMYWYRQDPGQGLRLIYYSQIVNDFQKGDIAEGYSVSREKKESFPLTVTSAQKNPTAFYLCASTGIDRGIEAFFGQGTRLTVV.

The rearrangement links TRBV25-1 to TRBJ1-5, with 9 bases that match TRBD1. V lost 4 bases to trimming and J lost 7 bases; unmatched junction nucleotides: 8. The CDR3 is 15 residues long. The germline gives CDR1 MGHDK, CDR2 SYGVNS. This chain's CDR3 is CASSAQGQGEQPQHF. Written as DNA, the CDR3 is TGTGCCAGCAGTGCTCAGGGACAGGGAGAGCAGCCCCAGCATTTT.

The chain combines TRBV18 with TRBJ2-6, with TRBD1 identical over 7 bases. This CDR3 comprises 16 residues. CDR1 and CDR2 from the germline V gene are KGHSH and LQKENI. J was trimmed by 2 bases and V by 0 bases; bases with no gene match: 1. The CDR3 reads CASSPPDRAGANVLTF. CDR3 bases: TGTGCCAGCTCACCACCTGACAGGGCTGGGGCCAACGTCCTGACTTTC.

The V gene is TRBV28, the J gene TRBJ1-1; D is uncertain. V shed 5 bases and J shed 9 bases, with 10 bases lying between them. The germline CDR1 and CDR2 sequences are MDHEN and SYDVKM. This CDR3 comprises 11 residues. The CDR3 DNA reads TGTGCCAGCAGTATTAGAGGAAAAGCTTTCTTT. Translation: CASSIRGKAFF.

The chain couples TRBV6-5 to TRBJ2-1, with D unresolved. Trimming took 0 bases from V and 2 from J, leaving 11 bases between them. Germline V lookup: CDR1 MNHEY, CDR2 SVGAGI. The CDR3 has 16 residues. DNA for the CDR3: TGTGCCAGCAGTTACTCGATGGCAATCGCCTACAATGAGCAGTTCTTC. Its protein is CASSYSMAIAYNEQFF.

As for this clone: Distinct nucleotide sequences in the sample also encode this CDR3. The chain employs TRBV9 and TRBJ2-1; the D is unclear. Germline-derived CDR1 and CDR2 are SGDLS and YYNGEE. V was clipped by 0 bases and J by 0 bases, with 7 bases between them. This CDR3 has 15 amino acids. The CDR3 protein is CASSVAVSSYNEQFF. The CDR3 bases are TGTGCCAGCAGCGTAGCGGTCAGCTCCTACAATGAGCAGTTCTTC.

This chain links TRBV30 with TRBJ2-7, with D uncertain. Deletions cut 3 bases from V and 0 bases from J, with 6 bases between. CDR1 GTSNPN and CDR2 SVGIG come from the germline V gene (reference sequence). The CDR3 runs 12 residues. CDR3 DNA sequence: TGTGCCTGGAGAGGGTCCTCCTACGAGCAGTACTTC. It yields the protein CAWRGSSYEQYF. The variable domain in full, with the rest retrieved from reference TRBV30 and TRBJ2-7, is SQTIHQWPATLVQPVGSPLSLECTVEGTSNPNLYWYRQAAGRGLQLLFYSVGIGQISSEVPQNLSASRPQDRQFILSSKKLLLSDSGFYLCAWRGSSYEQYFGPGTRLTVT.

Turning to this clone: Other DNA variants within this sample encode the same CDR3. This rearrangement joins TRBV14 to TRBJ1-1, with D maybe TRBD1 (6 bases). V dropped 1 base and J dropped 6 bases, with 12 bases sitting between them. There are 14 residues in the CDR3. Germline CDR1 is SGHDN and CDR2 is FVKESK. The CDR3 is CASSQARGGAEAFF. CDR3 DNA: TGTGCCAGCAGCCAAGCCAGGGGAGGGGCTGAAGCTTTCTTT.

CDR3 sequence (DNA): TGTGCCAGCAGTCCGAGTCCAGGAGCTGAAGCTTTCTTT. Amino acid sequence: CASSPSPGAEAFF. This chain uses TRBV7-2 with TRBJ1-1; D call uncertain. This CDR3 contains 13 residues. Trimming left V 6 bases short and J 6 bases short, with 14 bases between. Germline lookup yields CDR1 SGHTA and CDR2 FQGNSA.